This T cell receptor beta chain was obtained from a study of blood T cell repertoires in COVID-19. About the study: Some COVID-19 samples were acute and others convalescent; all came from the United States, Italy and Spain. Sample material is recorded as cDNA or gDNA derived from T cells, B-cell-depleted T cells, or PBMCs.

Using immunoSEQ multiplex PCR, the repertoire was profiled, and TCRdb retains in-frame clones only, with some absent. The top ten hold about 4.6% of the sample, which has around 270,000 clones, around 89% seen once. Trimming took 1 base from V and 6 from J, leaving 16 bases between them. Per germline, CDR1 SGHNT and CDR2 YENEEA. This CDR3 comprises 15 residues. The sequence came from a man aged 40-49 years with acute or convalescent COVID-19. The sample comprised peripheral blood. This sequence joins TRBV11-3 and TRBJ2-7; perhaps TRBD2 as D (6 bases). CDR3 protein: CASSLAPGISGEQYF. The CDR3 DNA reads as TGTGCCAGCAGCTTAGCCCCGGGGATTAGCGGCGAGCAGTACTTC.